This is a list of T cell receptor beta chains from one sample in a study of cytomegalovirus exposure and HLA in healthy donors. Here immunoSEQ multiplex PCR was the method, and the copy in TCRdb shows in-frame clones only, minus some. The sample carries more than 100,000 clones, 82% recorded once. Sequenced: PBMCs. The receptor set was obtained from a woman between 45 and 65 years old in good health and CMV-seropositive. CDR3s include the opening cysteine and the closing phenylalanine or tryptophan. The order of the fields is clone size, V gene, D gene, J gene, CDR3 protein, CDR3 DNA. A D gene is named only where the DNA matches it firmly. Clone size is given for some rows only: seen once, a few or many times, or a class if the clone is expanded.

clone size: -
V gene: TRBV28
D gene: TRBD1
J gene: TRBJ1-1
CDR3 protein: CASSLPFGTANTEAFF
CDR3 DNA: TGTGCCAGCAGTTTACCATTTGGGACAGCCAACACTGAAGCTTTCTTT

clone size: -
V gene: TRBV28
D gene: -
J gene: TRBJ1-5
CDR3 protein: CASTRAGMGYQPQHF
CDR3 DNA: TGTGCCAGCACCCGGGCAGGGATGGGTTATCAGCCCCAGCATTTT

clone size: -
V gene: TRBV5-1
D gene: TRBD1
J gene: TRBJ1-1
CDR3 protein: CASSPDRANTEAFF
CDR3 DNA: TGCGCCAGCAGCCCCGACAGGGCTAACACTGAAGCTTTCTTT

clone size: -
V gene: TRBV18
D gene: TRBD1
J gene: TRBJ1-2
CDR3 protein: CASSPNTRGLGYTF
CDR3 DNA: TGTGCCAGCTCACCTAATACCAGGGGGCTCGGCTACACCTTC

clone size: -
V gene: TRBV4-1
D gene: TRBD1
J gene: TRBJ1-2
CDR3 protein: CASSQEGAGTGYGYTF
CDR3 DNA: TGCGCCAGCAGCCAAGAGGGAGCCGGGACAGGGTATGGCTACACCTTC

clone size: -
V gene: TRBV6-1
D gene: -
J gene: TRBJ1-5
CDR3 protein: CASSEMGPADQPQHF
CDR3 DNA: TGTGCCAGCAGTGAAATGGGTCCCGCGGATCAGCCCCAGCATTTT

clone size: -
V gene: TRBV30
D gene: TRBD1
J gene: TRBJ1-3
CDR3 protein: CAWSVQGTDTIYF
CDR3 DNA: TGTGCCTGGAGTGTGCAGGGGACAGACACCATATATTTT

clone size: -
V gene: TRBV6-1
D gene: TRBD1
J gene: TRBJ2-7
CDR3 protein: CASSERPTGRGLYEQYF
CDR3 DNA: TGTGCCAGCAGTGAAAGGCCTACGGGCAGGGGGCTCTACGAGCAGTACTTC

clone size: -
V gene: TRBV7-9
D gene: -
J gene: TRBJ1-5
CDR3 protein: CASSRDNQPQHF
CDR3 DNA: TGTGCCAGCAGCCGGGACAATCAGCCCCAGCATTTT

clone size: -
V gene: TRBV7-2
D gene: TRBD1
J gene: TRBJ1-1
CDR3 protein: CASTLYATGADNTEAFF
CDR3 DNA: TGTGCCAGCACCCTCTACGCCACAGGGGCGGATAACACTGAAGCTTTCTTT

clone size: -
V gene: TRBV5-4
D gene: -
J gene: TRBJ2-1
CDR3 protein: CASSPGGGKALNEQFF
CDR3 DNA: TGTGCCAGCAGCCCCGGGGGAGGCAAGGCCCTCAATGAGCAGTTCTTC

clone size: -
V gene: TRBV19
D gene: TRBD1
J gene: TRBJ2-1
CDR3 protein: CARIDRGVYNEQFF
CDR3 DNA: TGTGCCAGGATTGACAGGGGTGTCTACAATGAGCAGTTCTTC

clone size: -
V gene: TRBV5-1
D gene: TRBD2
J gene: TRBJ2-7
CDR3 protein: CASSPTTSGRRWEQYF
CDR3 DNA: TGCGCCAGCAGCCCGACTACTAGCGGGAGAAGGTGGGAGCAGTACTTC

clone size: -
V gene: TRBV4-2
D gene: TRBD2
J gene: TRBJ2-7
CDR3 protein: CASSQEWREGTYEQYF
CDR3 DNA: TGTGCCAGCAGCCAAGAATGGCGGGAGGGCACCTACGAGCAGTACTTC

clone size: -
V gene: TRBV5-1
D gene: TRBD1
J gene: TRBJ2-7
CDR3 protein: CASSLGTGGHEQYF
CDR3 DNA: TGCGCCAGCAGCTTGGGGACAGGGGGCCACGAGCAGTACTTC

clone size: -
V gene: TRBV6-5
D gene: TRBD1
J gene: TRBJ1-1
CDR3 protein: CASSYLTGHTEAFF
CDR3 DNA: TGTGCCAGCAGTTACTTGACAGGGCACACTGAAGCTTTCTTT

clone size: -
V gene: TRBV5-5
D gene: TRBD1
J gene: TRBJ2-5
CDR3 protein: CASSQTGSSQETQYF
CDR3 DNA: TGTGCCAGCAGCCAGACAGGGAGCTCCCAAGAGACCCAGTACTTC

clone size: few
V gene: TRBV4-3
D gene: -
J gene: TRBJ2-3
CDR3 protein: CASSPTPPNREWTDTQYF
CDR3 DNA: TGCGCCAGCAGCCCCACCCCGCCGAACAGGGAATGGACAGATACGCAGTATTTT

clone size: -
V gene: TRBV7-6
D gene: TRBD2
J gene: TRBJ2-7
CDR3 protein: CASSRSSGNPYEQYF
CDR3 DNA: TGTGCCAGCAGCAGGAGTAGCGGGAATCCCTACGAGCAGTACTTC

clone size: -
V gene: TRBV30
D gene: -
J gene: TRBJ2-3
CDR3 protein: CAWSPLPADTQYF
CDR3 DNA: TGTGCCTGGAGTCCTCTCCCGGCAGATACGCAGTATTTT

clone size: -
V gene: TRBV19
D gene: -
J gene: TRBJ1-5
CDR3 protein: CASSMGRVGEQPQHF
CDR3 DNA: TGTGCCAGTAGTATGGGGAGGGTAGGAGAGCAGCCCCAGCATTTT

clone size: -
V gene: TRBV11-2
D gene: -
J gene: TRBJ1-4
CDR3 protein: CASSFSGGVAEKLFF
CDR3 DNA: TGTGCCAGCAGCTTTAGTGGGGGGGTGGCTGAAAAACTGTTTTTT

clone size: -
V gene: TRBV5-1
D gene: TRBD2
J gene: TRBJ2-1
CDR3 protein: CAGSLGLAGGVGYEQFF
CDR3 DNA: TGCGCCGGCAGCTTGGGCCTAGCGGGGGGGGTTGGGTATGAGCAGTTCTTC

clone size: -
V gene: TRBV6-1
D gene: -
J gene: TRBJ2-7
CDR3 protein: CASSDHSYEQYF
CDR3 DNA: TGTGCCAGCAGTGACCACAGCTACGAGCAGTACTTC

clone size: few
V gene: TRBV4-3
D gene: -
J gene: TRBJ1-1
CDR3 protein: CASSPLGGAAAFF
CDR3 DNA: TGCGCCAGCAGCCCGCTAGGGGGGGCGGCTGCTTTCTTT

clone size: -
V gene: TRBV30
D gene: -
J gene: TRBJ1-1
CDR3 protein: CAWSVSQSAFF
CDR3 DNA: TGTGCCTGGAGTGTGTCGCAGTCAGCTTTCTTT

clone size: -
V gene: TRBV4-1
D gene: TRBD2
J gene: TRBJ2-2
CDR3 protein: CASSRTFAGGTGELFF
CDR3 DNA: TGCGCCAGCAGCCGAACCTTTGCGGGAGGAACCGGGGAGCTGTTTTTT

clone size: -
V gene: TRBV5-8
D gene: TRBD2
J gene: TRBJ2-1
CDR3 protein: CASSLGEGEQFF
CDR3 DNA: TGTGCCAGCAGTCTGGGGGAGGGTGAGCAGTTCTTC

clone size: -
V gene: TRBV18
D gene: -
J gene: TRBJ1-1
CDR3 protein: CASSPPGLGRGNTEAFF
CDR3 DNA: TGTGCCAGCTCACCACCGGGGCTCGGCAGGGGGAACACTGAAGCTTTCTTT

clone size: -
V gene: TRBV5-1
D gene: -
J gene: TRBJ2-1
CDR3 protein: CASSLGLNSYNEQFF
CDR3 DNA: TGCGCCAGCAGCTTGGGACTAAACTCCTACAATGAGCAGTTCTTC

clone size: -
V gene: TRBV5-1
D gene: -
J gene: TRBJ2-1
CDR3 protein: CASSLVSPRGLPTEANEQFF
CDR3 DNA: TGCGCCAGCAGCTTGGTATCTCCCCGCGGACTTCCGACGGAGGCGAATGAGCAGTTCTTC

clone size: -
V gene: TRBV5-1
D gene: TRBD1
J gene: TRBJ2-1
CDR3 protein: CASSLWTGTVDNEQFF
CDR3 DNA: TGCGCCAGCAGCTTGTGGACGGGGACAGTAGACAATGAGCAGTTCTTC

clone size: -
V gene: TRBV5-1
D gene: TRBD2
J gene: TRBJ2-7
CDR3 protein: CASSSLAGVYYEQYF
CDR3 DNA: TGCGCCAGCAGCTCACTAGCGGGAGTGTACTACGAGCAGTACTTC

clone size: -
V gene: TRBV27
D gene: TRBD1
J gene: TRBJ2-7
CDR3 protein: CASSLSPSTGNEQYF
CDR3 DNA: TGTGCCAGCAGTTTATCCCCCTCGACAGGGAACGAGCAGTACTTC

clone size: -
V gene: TRBV9
D gene: -
J gene: TRBJ2-2
CDR3 protein: CASSVQGNTGELFF
CDR3 DNA: TGTGCCAGCAGCGTACAGGGTAACACCGGGGAGCTGTTTTTT

clone size: -
V gene: TRBV30
D gene: -
J gene: TRBJ2-1
CDR3 protein: CAWSQYNEQFF
CDR3 DNA: TGTGCCTGGAGTCAGTACAATGAGCAGTTCTTC

clone size: -
V gene: TRBV29-1
D gene: -
J gene: TRBJ2-1
CDR3 protein: CSVLGEYKLNEQFF
CDR3 DNA: TGCAGCGTTTTAGGAGAGTATAAGCTTAATGAGCAGTTCTTC

clone size: -
V gene: TRBV6-1
D gene: -
J gene: TRBJ1-1
CDR3 protein: CASSEYRAGSTFF
CDR3 DNA: TGTGCCAGCAGTGAGTACAGGGCAGGTTCGACTTTCTTT

clone size: -
V gene: TRBV7-3
D gene: TRBD1
J gene: TRBJ1-1
CDR3 protein: CASSPVYRGRGEAFF
CDR3 DNA: TGTGCCAGCAGCCCAGTATACAGGGGGCGCGGGGAAGCTTTCTTT

clone size: few
V gene: TRBV6-4
D gene: TRBD2
J gene: TRBJ2-1
CDR3 protein: CASSEGLADYNEQFF
CDR3 DNA: TGTGCCAGCAGTGAAGGACTAGCGGACTACAATGAGCAGTTCTTC

clone size: -
V gene: TRBV5-1
D gene: -
J gene: TRBJ2-2
CDR3 protein: CASSLVSGVVGELFF
CDR3 DNA: TGCGCCAGCAGCTTGGTTTCGGGAGTAGTCGGGGAGCTGTTTTTT